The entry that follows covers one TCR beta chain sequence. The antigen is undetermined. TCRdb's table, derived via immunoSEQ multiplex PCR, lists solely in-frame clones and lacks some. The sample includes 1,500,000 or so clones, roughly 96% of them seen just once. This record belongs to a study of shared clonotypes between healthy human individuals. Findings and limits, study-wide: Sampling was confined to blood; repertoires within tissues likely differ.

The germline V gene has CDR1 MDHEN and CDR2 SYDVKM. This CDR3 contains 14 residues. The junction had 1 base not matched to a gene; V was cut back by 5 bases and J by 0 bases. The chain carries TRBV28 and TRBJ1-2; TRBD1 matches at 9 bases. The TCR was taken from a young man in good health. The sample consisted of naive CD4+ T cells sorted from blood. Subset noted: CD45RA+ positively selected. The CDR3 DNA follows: TGTGCCAGCAGTCGGACAGGGGCTAACTATGGCTACACCTTC. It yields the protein CASSRTGANYGYTF.